Below are 3 T cell receptor beta chains sequenced from a single sample in a study of shared clonotypes between healthy human individuals. Sequencing was performed with immunoSEQ multiplex PCR; in TCRdb, only in-frame clones are kept and a portion is missing. The sample records approximately 2.5 million clones, about 92% being singletons. The sample comprised naive CD4+ T cells sorted from blood. Subset indicated: CD45RA+ positively selected. Receptors originate from a man in his late teens or twenties in good health.

As concerns this clone: One end of the junction varies from germline; a read error may be responsible. The chain carries TRBV7-7 and TRBJ2-6, with D possibly being TRBD1 or TRBD2 (6 bases each). Germline V gene lookup returns CDR1 SSHAT and CDR2 FNYEAQ (reference sequence). The CDR3 extends over 11 amino acids. CDR3 DNA: TGCGCTACGGGGGCGGTCAACGTCCTGACTTTC. Residues: CATGAVNVLTF.

Only one count was recorded for this clone. V usage is TRBV6-1 and J usage is TRBJ2-7, with D possibly being TRBD2 (6 bases). Germline V lookup: CDR1 MNHNS, CDR2 SASEGT. V was trimmed by 8 bases and J by 0 bases, leaving 14 bases between them. The CDR3 is 14 amino acids. The CDR3 sequence: CASAGRSSSYEQYF. The CDR3 nucleotides are TGTGCCAGCGCGGGACGGTCGAGCTCCTACGAGCAGTACTTC.

The rearrangement uses TRBV12-5 and TRBJ2-2; no clear D. The V gene lost 7 bases and the J gene lost 1 base, with 4 bases spanning the gap. This CDR3 has 12 residues. Germline V gene lookup returns CDR1 LGHNT and CDR2 FRNRAP. The DNA of the CDR3 is TGTGCTAGTGCCCTGAACACCGGGGAGCTGTTTTTT. Amino acid sequence: CASALNTGELFF.